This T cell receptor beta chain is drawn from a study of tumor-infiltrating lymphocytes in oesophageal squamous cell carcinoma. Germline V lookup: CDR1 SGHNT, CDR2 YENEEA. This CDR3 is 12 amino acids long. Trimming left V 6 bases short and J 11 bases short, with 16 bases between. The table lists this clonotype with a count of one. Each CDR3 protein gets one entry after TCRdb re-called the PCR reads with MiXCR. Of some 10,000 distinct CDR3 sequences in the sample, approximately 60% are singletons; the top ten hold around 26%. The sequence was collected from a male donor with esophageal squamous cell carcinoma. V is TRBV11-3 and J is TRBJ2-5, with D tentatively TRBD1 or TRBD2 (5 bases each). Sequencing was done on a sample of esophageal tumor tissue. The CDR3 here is CASSARGNEQYF. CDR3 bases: TGTGCCAGCAGTGCGAGGGGCAATGAGCAGTACTTC.